A single sample is the source of the 24 T cell receptor beta chains below, sequenced in a study of T cell responses to AZD1222 COVID-19 vaccine. TCRdb's copy holds only in-frame clones and misses some; the assay was immunoSEQ multiplex PCR. The table records 120,000 or so clones, approximately 89% of them present only once. This specimen consisted of peripheral blood, obtained on day 0 of AZD1222 vaccination. These receptors came from an adult in good health.

V gene TRBV18 combines with J gene TRBJ2-5; 10 bases line up with TRBD2. There are 16 residues in the CDR3. Germline CDR1 is KGHSH and CDR2 is LQKENI. J lost 4 bases, V lost 0 bases, and 5 bases had no gene match. This CDR3 is CASSPPSLAGRETQYF. CDR3 in DNA: TGTGCCAGCTCACCACCGTCACTAGCGGGAAGAGAGACCCAGTACTTC.

The rearrangement joins TRBV27 to TRBJ1-6, with 9 positions matching TRBD1. V shed 7 bases, J shed 7 bases, and the junction held 29 bases outside the gene matches. CDR3 length: 22 residues. The germline gives CDR1 MNHEY, CDR2 SMNVEV (reference sequence). The CDR3 protein is CASTSGTGLLGALPGSNSPLHF. The CDR3, as DNA: TGTGCCAGCACCTCCGGGACAGGGTTACTTGGGGCCCTCCCGGGGTCCAATTCACCCCTCCACTTT.

CDR3: CASSRGGGNEKLFF. The CDR3 DNA reads as TGTGCCAGCAGCCGGGGCGGAGGCAATGAAAAACTGTTTTTT. J is TRBJ1-4 and V is TRBV27; a weak D match, TRBD1 (5 bases). Between the trimmed V and J ends, which lost 6 bases and 5 bases, there was a span of 13 bases. Per germline, CDR1 MNHEY and CDR2 SMNVEV (reference sequence). This CDR3 is 14 amino acids long.

The chain employs TRBV11-3 and TRBJ2-3; 7 bases fit TRBD2. The CDR3 has 15 amino acids. The V segment lost 1 base and the J segment 4 bases; nucleotides outside the gene matches: 5. CDR1 and CDR2 from the germline V gene are SGHNT and YENEEA. The chain's CDR3 is CASSLGGRASDTQYF. The CDR3 bases are TGTGCCAGCAGCTTAGGAGGGAGGGCCTCAGATACGCAGTATTTT. The full variable domain, completed using reference TRBV11-3 and TRBJ2-3, is EAGVVQSPRYKIIEKKQPVAFWCNPISGHNTLYWYLQNLGQGPELLIRYENEEAVDDSQLPKDRFSAERLKGVDSTLKIQPAELGDSAVYLCASSLGGRASDTQYFGPGTRLTVL.

This CDR3 is CSVLTGAPYEQYF. CDR3 coding DNA: TGCAGCGTTCTAACAGGGGCACCCTACGAGCAGTACTTC. V gene TRBV29-1 combines with J gene TRBJ2-7; 7 nucleotides line up with TRBD1. The germline gives CDR1 SQVTM, CDR2 ANQGSEA. Trimming took 5 bases from V and 2 from J; bases not matched to a gene: 6. CDR3 size: 13 residues.

V usage is TRBV5-4 and J usage is TRBJ2-1; TRBD2 is a possible D gene (6 bases). Germline loops: CDR1 SGHNT, CDR2 YYREEE (reference sequence). The CDR3 runs 14 residues. Trimming took off 4 bases at V and 7 bases at J, with 15 bases between the two ends. CDR3 region: CASSPGTLGNEQFF. CDR3 bases: TGTGCCAGCAGCCCCGGGACTCTTGGAAATGAGCAGTTCTTC.

The rearrangement links TRBV3-1 (or the pseudogene TRBV3-2) to TRBJ1-2; D is unresolved. V lost 0 bases to trimming and J lost 3 bases, with 5 bases between them. This CDR3 region has 13 residues. Germline CDR1 LGHDT, CDR2 YNNKEL (reference sequence). CDR3 DNA sequence: TGTGCCAGCAGCCAAGATCGTGACTATGGCTACACCTTC. Encoded protein: CASSQDRDYGYTF.

The chain combines TRBV30 with TRBJ1-5; maybe TRBD1 (6 bases). The CDR3 consists of 14 residues. Germline V lookup: CDR1 GTSNPN, CDR2 SVGIG (reference sequence). Between the trimmed V and J ends, which lost 3 bases and 2 bases, there was a span of 11 bases. The CDR3 sequence: CAWSAYRGNQPQHF. As DNA, the CDR3 is TGTGCCTGGAGCGCTTACAGGGGCAATCAGCCCCAGCATTTT.

Comments on this clone: Without the conserved terminal phenylalanine or tryptophan, this CDR3 likely stems from a read error. It is unclear where the CDR3 begins or ends on the DNA, so no DNA is shown, and the CDR3 is as TCRdb lists it. CDR3 sequence: CASSDHPDGLET. The chain couples TRBV6-1 to TRBJ1-2. Germline V gives CDR1 MNHNS, CDR2 SASEGT. The CDR3 region is 12 residues in length, termini included.

The chain combines TRBV19 with TRBJ1-2; D remains ambiguous. The V gene's germline CDR1 is LNHDA and CDR2 SQIVND (reference sequence). The CDR3 has 15 residues. V was pared by 5 bases and J by 5 bases, with 18 bases between. CDR3 in DNA: TGTGCCAGTAGTTCAAGCGCAGGCTCGGGGTATGGCTACACCTTC. Translating gives CASSSSAGSGYGYTF.

This chain connects TRBV28 to TRBJ2-6; no firm D call. Germline CDR1 MDHEN, CDR2 SYDVKM. The CDR3 is 12 residues long. V was trimmed by 1 base and J by 12 bases, leaving 7 bases between them. CDR3 residues: CASSLSGPVLTF. The CDR3 bases are TGTGCCAGCAGTTTATCGGGCCCCGTCCTGACTTTC.

This clone was detected only a few times. This chain links TRBV3-1 (or the pseudogene TRBV3-2) with TRBJ1-6; weak D call: TRBD1 (6 bases). Per the germline V gene, CDR1 is LGHDT and CDR2 is YNNKEL (reference sequence). The V end lost 0 bases, the J end lost 9 bases, and 12 bases lay between the germline ends. The CDR3 spans 15 residues. The CDR3 region is CASSQDSGRGSPLHF. Here the CDR3 DNA reads TGTGCCAGCAGCCAAGACTCGGGCAGGGGTTCACCCCTCCACTTT.

The chain employs TRBV7-9 and TRBJ2-5; D possibly corresponds to TRBD2 (5 bases). V was pared by 4 bases and J by 2 bases, with 14 bases between. Germline loops: CDR1 SEHNR, CDR2 FQNEAQ (reference sequence). This CDR3 has 15 residues. Here the CDR3 DNA reads TGTGCCAGCAGCTCCGGCTCGGGGTGGCAAGAGACCCAGTACTTC. Residues: CASSSGSGWQETQYF.

The chain is built from TRBV28 and TRBJ2-5, with D possibly being TRBD1 (6 bases). The length of the CDR3 is 14 residues. Germline loops: CDR1 MDHEN, CDR2 SYDVKM. V was trimmed by 4 bases and J by 1 base, leaving 10 bases between them. Written as DNA, the CDR3 is TGTGCCAGCAGTTCCGGACAGCTCCAAGAGACCCAGTACTTC. Residues: CASSSGQLQETQYF.

This chain connects TRBV15 to TRBJ1-5; TRBD1 agrees at 7 bases. The CDR3 loop spans 13 amino acids. Trimming at V came to 0 bases and at J to 15 bases, leaving 8 bases not matched to a gene. Germline V CDR1 and CDR2: LNHNV, YYDKDF (reference sequence). The CDR3 loop reads CATSRDRQGVPHF. CDR3 bases: TGTGCCACCAGCAGAGACAGACAGGGTGTTCCGCATTTT. Supplemented by reference TRBV15 and TRBJ1-5, the full variable domain reads DAMVIQNPRYQVTQFGKPVTLSCSQTLNHNVMYWYQQKSSQAPKLLFHYYDKDFNNEADTPDNFQSRRPNTSFCFLDIRSPGLGDTAMYLCATSRDRQGVPHFGDGTRLSIL.

This clone was observed once. V is TRBV7-8 and J is TRBJ2-7, with D hard to call. This CDR3 region has 11 residues. V was trimmed by 6 bases and J by 4 bases, leaving 7 bases between them. Per the germline V gene, CDR1 is SGHVS and CDR2 is FQNEAQ. The chain's CDR3 is CASRNWYEQYF. For the CDR3, the DNA is TGTGCCAGCAGAAACTGGTACGAGCAGTACTTC. Based on the CDR3 plus reference TRBV7-8 and TRBJ2-7, the full variable domain is GAGVSQSPRYKVAKRGQDVALRCDPISGHVSLFWYQQALGQGPEFLTYFQNEAQLDKSGLPSDRFFAERPEGSVSTLKIQRTQQEDSAVYLCASRNWYEQYFGPGTRLTVT.

This CDR3 reads CASSQDPPGDGTDTQYF. The DNA for the CDR3 is TGTGCCAGCAGCCAAGACCCCCCGGGGGACGGCACAGATACGCAGTATTTT. The V gene is TRBV3-1 (or the pseudogene TRBV3-2), the J gene TRBJ2-3; D might be TRBD2 (6 bases). Trimming shortened V by 0 bases and J by 1 base, and 14 bases separated the two germline ends. Germline lookup yields CDR1 LGHDT and CDR2 YNNKEL (reference sequence). CDR3 length: 17 residues.

J is TRBJ1-1 and V is TRBV29-1; 9 nucleotides match TRBD1. V lost 7 bases to trimming and J lost 5 bases; unmatched junction nucleotides: 11. Germline CDR1 SQVTM, CDR2 ANQGSEA. The CDR3 contains 14 residues. The CDR3 DNA reads as TGCAGCGGTACCTCTGGGACAGGGATTACTGAAGCTTTCTTT. The encoded protein is CSGTSGTGITEAFF.

The chain employs TRBV27 and TRBJ2-1; TRBD2 matches 7 bases. This CDR3 spans 18 amino acids. V lost 6 bases and J lost 6; bases outside the gene matches: 20. CDR1 and CDR2 (germline): MNHEY, SMNVEV (reference sequence). In DNA, the CDR3 is TGTGCCAGCAGCCCCCTGGCAAAACCGGGACCTAGCGGCAATGAGCAGTTCTTC. Residues: CASSPLAKPGPSGNEQFF.

The chain joins TRBV19 to TRBJ1-1, with D perhaps TRBD1 (5 bases). The CDR3 contains 13 residues. Germline V gives CDR1 LNHDA, CDR2 SQIVND (reference sequence). Trimming took off 5 bases at V and 4 bases at J, with 11 bases between the two ends. Written as DNA, the CDR3 is TGTGCCAGTAGTGGGGACCGCCGCACTGAAGCTTTCTTT. As protein: CASSGDRRTEAFF.

This clone was counted a single time. The gene calls are TRBV7-9 and TRBJ1-2; D perhaps matches TRBD1 (5 bases). V shed 0 bases and J shed 6 bases, with 14 bases lying between them. CDR3 length equals 15 residues. In germline, CDR1 is SEHNR, CDR2 FQNEAQ (reference sequence). For the CDR3, the DNA is TGTGCCAGCAGCTTAGCGCTTCCAGGGTCTGATGGCTACACCTTC. This gives the protein CASSLALPGSDGYTF.

V gene TRBV25-1 combines with J gene TRBJ1-4; D perhaps matches TRBD1 (6 bases). The V and J ends lost 4 bases and 7 bases respectively, with 16 bases between them. Germline values: CDR1 MGHDK, CDR2 SYGVNS. The CDR3 covers 15 residues. CDR3 residues: CASSVPGAQSEKLFF. The DNA of the CDR3 is TGTGCCAGCAGTGTACCAGGGGCTCAGTCTGAAAAACTGTTTTTT.

The gene calls are TRBV4-1 and TRBJ1-5; 8 nucleotides line up with TRBD1. This CDR3 spans 16 amino acids. Germline lookup yields CDR1 MGHRA and CDR2 YSYEKL. V lost 4 bases and J lost 2; bases outside the gene matches: 7. Written as DNA, the CDR3 is TGCGCCAGCAGCCGCGTGCAGGGGGCTCGCAATCAGCCCCAGCATTTT. Amino acid sequence: CASSRVQGARNQPQHF.

V is TRBV2 and J is TRBJ1-5; D unresolved. Trimming stripped 4 bases from V and 6 bases from J, with 10 bases between. The germline V gene has CDR1 SNHLY and CDR2 FYNNEI. The CDR3 spans 13 residues. CDR3 DNA: TGTGCCAGCAGTGTAGGGATGAGTCAGCCCCAGCATTTT. This translates into CASSVGMSQPQHF.